A single sample gave rise to the 9 T cell receptor beta chains below, sequenced in a study of OX40 agonist ivuxolimab in advanced cancers. Repertoires were generated with immunoSEQ multiplex PCR, while TCRdb's copy carries only in-frame clones and drops some. The repertoire has about 64,000 clones, more than 80% of them found once; the top ten carry about 2.3%. The specimen comprised CD4+ or CD8+ T cells sorted from blood, sampled in a trial of the OX40 agonist ivuxolimab. The receptors here all came from an adult with an advanced solid tumor such as melanoma, head and neck, liver or kidney cancer.

The CDR3 sequence is CASEGTLNGPLHF. The CDR3 nucleotides are TGTGCCTCTGAGGGGACACTAAACGGACCCCTCCACTTT. The genes are TRBV30 and TRBJ1-6; a possible D gene is TRBD1 (6 bases). Trimming removed 7 bases from V and 12 bases from J, with 19 bases in between. Germline-derived CDR1 and CDR2 are GTSNPN and SVGIG (reference sequence). The length of the CDR3 is 13 residues.

Details on this clone: Other DNA sequences within the sample encode an identical CDR3. The CDR3, as DNA: TGTGCCAGCAGCCTATACAGGGGCGGCTACGAGCAGTACTTC. This gives the protein CASSLYRGGYEQYF. V is TRBV11-2 and J is TRBJ2-7; 7 nucleotides align to TRBD1. The J segment lost 3 bases and the V segment lost 5 bases, leaving 7 bases of the junction unmatched. The CDR3 covers 14 residues. CDR1 and CDR2 (germline): SGHAT, FQNNGV. The whole variable domain, filled in from reference TRBV11-2 and TRBJ2-7, reads EAGVAQSPRYKIIEKRQSVAFWCNPISGHATLYWYQQILGQGPKLLIQFQNNGVVDDSQLPKDRFSAERLKGVDSTLKIQPAKLEDSAVYLCASSLYRGGYEQYFGPGTRLTVT.

This rearrangement joins TRBV5-1 to TRBJ1-2, with D perhaps TRBD1 (5 bases). The V end lost 2 bases, the J end lost 8 bases, and 10 bases lay between the germline ends. Germline V gene data show CDR1 as SGHRS and CDR2 as YFSETQ. The CDR3 has 12 amino acids. The CDR3 DNA reads as TGCGCCAGCAGCTTCGACAGAGACGGCTACACCTTC. This encodes CASSFDRDGYTF.

This chain joins TRBV2 and TRBJ2-4; D is ambiguous. Germline V gives CDR1 SNHLY, CDR2 FYNNEI. The CDR3 totals 14 residues. The V end lost 2 bases, the J end lost 3 bases, and 8 bases lay between the germline ends. The DNA for the CDR3 is TGTGCCAGCAGTGAAAGGGCAGACAAAAACATTCAGTACTTC. It encodes CASSERADKNIQYF. Complete variable domain (other parts from reference TRBV2 and TRBJ2-4): EPEVTQTPSHQVTQMGQEVILRCVPISNHLYFYWYRQILGQKVEFLVSFYNNEISEKSEIFDDQFSVERPDGSNFTLKIRSTKLEDSAMYFCASSERADKNIQYFGAGTRLSVL.

This chain connects TRBV30 to TRBJ2-1; 13 nucleotides agree with TRBD2. Trimming at V came to 0 bases and at J to 4 bases, leaving 3 bases not matched to a gene. Germline V lookup: CDR1 GTSNPN, CDR2 SVGIG (reference sequence). This CDR3 spans 16 amino acids. Here the CDR3 reads CAWSVLGLAGYNEQFF. The CDR3 coding sequence is TGTGCCTGGAGTGTACTGGGACTAGCGGGATACAATGAGCAGTTCTTC.

This chain connects TRBV27 to TRBJ1-2; 8 positions agree with TRBD1. From germline, CDR1 is MNHEY and CDR2 SMNVEV (reference sequence). With 8 bases clipped from V and 8 bases from J, the junction kept 31 bases outside the gene matches. This CDR3 contains 20 residues. The CDR3 region is CASSPAPRGRGLGRDGGYTF. The CDR3 DNA reads as TGTGCCAGCTCTCCAGCCCCCCGGGGCAGGGGGCTTGGTCGGGACGGGGGCTACACCTTC.

J is TRBJ1-1 and V is TRBV10-3, with D possibly being TRBD1 (5 bases). Looked up from germline, CDR1 is ENHRY and CDR2 is SYGVKD. Trimming shortened V by 10 bases and J by 3 bases, and 18 bases separated the two germline ends. This CDR3 region has 14 residues. The CDR3 nucleotides read TGTGCCACGAGGGGCCATCGGGCGGACACTGAAGCTTTCTTT. Its translation is CATRGHRADTEAFF.

The chain carries TRBV2 and TRBJ1-3; the D is unclear. With 5 bases removed from V and 0 bases from J, the gap between germline ends came to 5 bases. CDR3 length equals 13 residues. The germline CDR1 and CDR2 sequences are SNHLY and FYNNEI. The CDR3 sequence: CASSYGSGNTIYF. CDR3 DNA: TGTGCCAGCAGTTACGGCTCTGGAAACACCATATATTTT.

This chain connects TRBV11-3 to TRBJ2-7; 9 bases fit TRBD1. CDR3 length: 15 amino acids. CDR1 and CDR2 (germline): SGHNT, YENEEA. Trimming took 6 bases from V and 2 from J; bases not matched to a gene: 8. The CDR3: CASRNRDRVTYEQYF. In nucleotides, the CDR3 is TGTGCCAGCAGAAACCGGGACAGGGTCACCTACGAGCAGTACTTC.